This T cell receptor beta chain was identified in a study of radiotherapy plus CTLA-4 blockade in lung cancer. Libraries were prepared by immunoSEQ multiplex PCR; TCRdb keeps only in-frame clonotypes and omits some of them. Here the sample spans tens of thousands of clones, approximately 77% being singletons. This clone was counted only a few times. Trimming pared 1 base from V and 7 bases from J, leaving 5 bases between. Germline CDR1 and CDR2: SGHAT and FQNNGV. This CDR3 contains 12 residues. This TCR was recovered from a human donor with non-small cell lung cancer that progressed on radiotherapy plus ipilimumab. The sequencing here drew on peripheral blood, taken from a patient treated with radiotherapy plus ipilimumab. The V call is TRBV11-2, the J call TRBJ2-1; D uncertain. The CDR3 DNA reads as TGTGCCAGCAGCTTAGGGGTTAATGAGCAGTTCTTC. Translated, it gives CASSLGVNEQFF.